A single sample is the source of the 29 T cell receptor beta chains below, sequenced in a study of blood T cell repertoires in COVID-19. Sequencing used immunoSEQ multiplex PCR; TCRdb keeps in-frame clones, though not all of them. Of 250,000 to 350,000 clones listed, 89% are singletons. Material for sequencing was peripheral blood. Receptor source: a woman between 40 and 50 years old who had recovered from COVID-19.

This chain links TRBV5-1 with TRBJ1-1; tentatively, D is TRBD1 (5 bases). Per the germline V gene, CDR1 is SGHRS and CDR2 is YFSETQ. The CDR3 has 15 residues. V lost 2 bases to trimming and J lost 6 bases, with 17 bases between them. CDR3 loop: CASSFRPTVESEAFF. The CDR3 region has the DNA TGCGCCAGCAGCTTCAGGCCGACAGTTGAGTCTGAAGCTTTCTTT.

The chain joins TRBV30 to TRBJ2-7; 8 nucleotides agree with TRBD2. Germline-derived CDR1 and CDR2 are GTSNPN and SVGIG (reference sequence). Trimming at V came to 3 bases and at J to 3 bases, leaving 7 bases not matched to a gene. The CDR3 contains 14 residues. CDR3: CAWRMTGGLYEQYF. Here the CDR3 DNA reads TGTGCCTGGAGAATGACGGGGGGGCTCTACGAGCAGTACTTC.

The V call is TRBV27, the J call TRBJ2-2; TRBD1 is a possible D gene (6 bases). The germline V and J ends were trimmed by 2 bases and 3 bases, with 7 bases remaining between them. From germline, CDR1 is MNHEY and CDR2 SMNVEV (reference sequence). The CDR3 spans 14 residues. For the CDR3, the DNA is TGTGCCAGCAGTTTAGGACAGTACACCGGGGAGCTGTTTTTT. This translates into CASSLGQYTGELFF.

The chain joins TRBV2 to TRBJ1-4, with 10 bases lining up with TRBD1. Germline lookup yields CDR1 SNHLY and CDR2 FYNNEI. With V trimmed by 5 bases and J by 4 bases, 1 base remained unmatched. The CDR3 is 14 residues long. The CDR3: CASSRDRGNEKLFF. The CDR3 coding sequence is TGTGCCAGCAGTCGGGACAGGGGTAATGAAAAACTGTTTTTT.

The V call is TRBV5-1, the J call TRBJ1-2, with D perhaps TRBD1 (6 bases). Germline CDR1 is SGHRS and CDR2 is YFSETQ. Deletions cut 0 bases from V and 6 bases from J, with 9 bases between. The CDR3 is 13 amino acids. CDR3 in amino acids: CASSLGAGDGYTF. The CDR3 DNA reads TGCGCCAGCAGCTTGGGGGCAGGGGATGGCTACACCTTC.

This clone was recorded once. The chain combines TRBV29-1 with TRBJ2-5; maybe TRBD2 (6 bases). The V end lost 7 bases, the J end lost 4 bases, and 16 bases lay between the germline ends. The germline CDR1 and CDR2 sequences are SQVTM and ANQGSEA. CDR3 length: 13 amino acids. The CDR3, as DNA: TGCAGCGCTGGGGGACTGGATCTAGAGACCCAGTACTTC. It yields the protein CSAGGLDLETQYF.

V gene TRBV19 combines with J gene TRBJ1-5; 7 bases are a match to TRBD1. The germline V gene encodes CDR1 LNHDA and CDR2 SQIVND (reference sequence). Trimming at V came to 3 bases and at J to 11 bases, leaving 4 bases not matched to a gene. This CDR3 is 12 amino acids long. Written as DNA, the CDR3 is TGTGCCAGTAGTATCGCCGGACAGGCCCAGCATTTT. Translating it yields CASSIAGQAQHF.

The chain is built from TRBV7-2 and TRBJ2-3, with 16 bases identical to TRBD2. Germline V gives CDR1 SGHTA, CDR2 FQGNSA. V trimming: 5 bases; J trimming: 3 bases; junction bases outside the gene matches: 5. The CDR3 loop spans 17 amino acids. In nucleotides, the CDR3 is TGTGCCAGCAGCCAGGGACTAGCGGGAGGGCCGACAGATACGCAGTATTTT. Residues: CASSQGLAGGPTDTQYF.

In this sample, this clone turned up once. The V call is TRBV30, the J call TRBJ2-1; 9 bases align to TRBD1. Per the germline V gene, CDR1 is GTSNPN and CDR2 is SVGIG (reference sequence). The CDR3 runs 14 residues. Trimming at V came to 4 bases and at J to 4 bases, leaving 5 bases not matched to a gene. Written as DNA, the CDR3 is TGTGCCTGGAACGTGGGGACAGGGTACAATGAGCAGTTCTTC. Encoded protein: CAWNVGTGYNEQFF.

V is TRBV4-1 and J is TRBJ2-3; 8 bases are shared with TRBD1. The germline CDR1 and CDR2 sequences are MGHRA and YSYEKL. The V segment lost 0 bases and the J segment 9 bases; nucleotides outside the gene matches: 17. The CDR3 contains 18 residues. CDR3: CASSQDPSGQGNGETQYF. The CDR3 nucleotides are TGCGCCAGCAGCCAAGATCCAAGTGGACAGGGCAACGGGGAGACGCAGTATTTT.

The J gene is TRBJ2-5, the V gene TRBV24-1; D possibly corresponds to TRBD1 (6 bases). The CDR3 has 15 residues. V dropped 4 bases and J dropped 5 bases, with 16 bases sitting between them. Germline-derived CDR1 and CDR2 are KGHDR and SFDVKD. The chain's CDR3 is CATSEQGPGFETQYF. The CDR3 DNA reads TGTGCCACCAGTGAACAGGGACCGGGGTTCGAGACCCAGTACTTC.

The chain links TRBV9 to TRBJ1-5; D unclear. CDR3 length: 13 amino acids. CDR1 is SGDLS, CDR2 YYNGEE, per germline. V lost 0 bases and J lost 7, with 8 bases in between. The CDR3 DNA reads TGTGCCAGCAGCGTAGGGGAGGTACAGCCCCAGCATTTT. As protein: CASSVGEVQPQHF.

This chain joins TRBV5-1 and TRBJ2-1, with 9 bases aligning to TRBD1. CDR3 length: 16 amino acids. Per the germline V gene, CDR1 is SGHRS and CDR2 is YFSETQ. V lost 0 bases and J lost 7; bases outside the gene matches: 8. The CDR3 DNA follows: TGCGCCAGCAGCTTGGCGGACAGGGGCAGGTTGAATGAGCAGTTCTTC. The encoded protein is CASSLADRGRLNEQFF.

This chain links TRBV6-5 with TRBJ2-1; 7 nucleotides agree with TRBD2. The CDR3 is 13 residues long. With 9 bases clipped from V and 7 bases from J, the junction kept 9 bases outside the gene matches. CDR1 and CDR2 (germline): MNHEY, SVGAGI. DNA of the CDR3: TGTGCCAGTGTGGGGACGGGGGGAAATGAGCAGTTCTTC. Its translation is CASVGTGGNEQFF.

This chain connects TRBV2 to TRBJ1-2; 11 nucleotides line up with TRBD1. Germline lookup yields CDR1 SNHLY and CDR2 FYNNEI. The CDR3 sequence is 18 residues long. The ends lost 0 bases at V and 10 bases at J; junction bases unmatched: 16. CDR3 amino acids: CASSEANFRAGTGGVYTF. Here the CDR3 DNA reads TGTGCCAGCAGTGAAGCTAACTTCCGCGCCGGGACAGGGGGAGTCTACACCTTC.

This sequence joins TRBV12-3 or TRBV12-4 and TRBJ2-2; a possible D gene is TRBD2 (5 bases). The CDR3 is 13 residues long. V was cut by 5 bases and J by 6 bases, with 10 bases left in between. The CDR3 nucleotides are TGTGCCAGCAGTCGGAGGTGGGCCGGGGAGCTGTTTTTT. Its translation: CASSRRWAGELFF.

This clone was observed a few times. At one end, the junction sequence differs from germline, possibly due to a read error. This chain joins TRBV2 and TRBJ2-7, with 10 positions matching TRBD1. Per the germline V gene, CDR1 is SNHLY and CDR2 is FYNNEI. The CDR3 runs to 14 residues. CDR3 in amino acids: CASGDPGQGREQYF. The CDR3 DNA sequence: TGTGCCAGCGGTGACCCGGGACAGGGGCGCGAGCAGTACTTC.

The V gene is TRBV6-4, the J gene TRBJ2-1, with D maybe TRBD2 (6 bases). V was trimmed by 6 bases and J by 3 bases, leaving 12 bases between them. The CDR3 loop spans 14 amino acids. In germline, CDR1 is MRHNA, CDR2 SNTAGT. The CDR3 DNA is TGTGCCAGCAGGCGGGACGTCGGCTACAATGAGCAGTTCTTC. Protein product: CASRRDVGYNEQFF.

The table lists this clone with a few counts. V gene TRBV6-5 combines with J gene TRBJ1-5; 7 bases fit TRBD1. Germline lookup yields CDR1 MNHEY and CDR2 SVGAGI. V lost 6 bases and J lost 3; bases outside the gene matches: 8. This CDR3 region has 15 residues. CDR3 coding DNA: TGTGCCAGCAGCTCAGACAGGGACAACAATCAGCCCCAGCATTTT. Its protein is CASSSDRDNNQPQHF.

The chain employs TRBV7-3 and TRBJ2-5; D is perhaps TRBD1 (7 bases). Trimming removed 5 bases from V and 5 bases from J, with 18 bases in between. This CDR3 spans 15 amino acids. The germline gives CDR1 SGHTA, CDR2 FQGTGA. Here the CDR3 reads CASSALGGAGETQYF. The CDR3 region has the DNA TGTGCCAGCAGCGCATTAGGGGGCGCGGGGGAGACCCAGTACTTC.

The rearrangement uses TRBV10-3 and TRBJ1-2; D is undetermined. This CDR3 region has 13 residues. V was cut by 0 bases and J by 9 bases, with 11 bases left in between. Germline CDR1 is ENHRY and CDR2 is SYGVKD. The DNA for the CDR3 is TGTGCCATCAGTGAGTCTTGGAGTGAGAGCTACACCTTC. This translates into CAISESWSESYTF.

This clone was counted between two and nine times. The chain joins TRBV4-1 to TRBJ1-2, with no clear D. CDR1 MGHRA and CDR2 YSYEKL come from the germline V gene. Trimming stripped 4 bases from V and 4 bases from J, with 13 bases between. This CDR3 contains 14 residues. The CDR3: CASSPRGESYGYTF. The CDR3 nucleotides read TGCGCCAGCAGCCCCCGGGGAGAGTCCTATGGCTACACCTTC.

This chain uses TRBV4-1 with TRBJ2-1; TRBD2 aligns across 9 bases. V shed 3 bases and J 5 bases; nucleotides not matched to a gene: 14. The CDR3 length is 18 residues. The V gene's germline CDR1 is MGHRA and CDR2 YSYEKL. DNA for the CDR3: TGCGCCAGCAGCCACAATGGAGGGGGAGCGGGAGGACACAATGAGCAGTTCTTC. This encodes CASSHNGGGAGGHNEQFF.

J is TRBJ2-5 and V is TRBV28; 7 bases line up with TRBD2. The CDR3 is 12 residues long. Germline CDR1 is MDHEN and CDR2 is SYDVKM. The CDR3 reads CASWGGSETQYF. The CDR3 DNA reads TGTGCGTCTTGGGGGGGTTCGGAGACCCAGTACTTC. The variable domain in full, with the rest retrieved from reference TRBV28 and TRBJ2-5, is DVKVTQSSRYLVKRTGEKVFLECVQDMDHENMFWYRQDPGLGLRLIYFSYDVKMKEKGDIPEGYSVSREKKERFSLILESASTNQTSMYLCASWGGSETQYFGPGTRLLVL.

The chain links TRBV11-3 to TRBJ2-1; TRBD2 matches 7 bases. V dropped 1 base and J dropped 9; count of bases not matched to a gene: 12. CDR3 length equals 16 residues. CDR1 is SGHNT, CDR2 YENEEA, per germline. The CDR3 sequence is CASSLVGGSPLGEQFF. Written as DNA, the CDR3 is TGTGCCAGCAGCTTAGTGGGCGGGAGCCCTTTAGGTGAGCAGTTCTTC.

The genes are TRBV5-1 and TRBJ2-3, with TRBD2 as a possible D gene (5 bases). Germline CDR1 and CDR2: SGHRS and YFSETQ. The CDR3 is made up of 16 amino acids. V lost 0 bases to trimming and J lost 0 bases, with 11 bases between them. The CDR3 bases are TGCGCCAGCAGCTTGGTACTAGATTCTAGCACAGATACGCAGTATTTT. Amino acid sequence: CASSLVLDSSTDTQYF.

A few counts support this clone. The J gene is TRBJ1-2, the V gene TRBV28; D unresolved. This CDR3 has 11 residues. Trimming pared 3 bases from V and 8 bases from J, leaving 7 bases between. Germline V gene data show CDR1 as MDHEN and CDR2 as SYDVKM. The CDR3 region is CASSFAAGYTF. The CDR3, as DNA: TGTGCCAGCAGTTTTGCGGCGGGCTACACCTTC.

DNA for the CDR3: TGTGCCAGCACCCTGGGCGACATCGACACCGGGGAGCTGTTTTTT. Translating gives CASTLGDIDTGELFF. V is TRBV7-3 and J is TRBJ2-2; no definite D call. This CDR3 has 15 residues. V was trimmed by 7 bases and J by 3 bases, leaving 15 bases between them. Germline V CDR1 and CDR2: SGHTA, FQGTGA.

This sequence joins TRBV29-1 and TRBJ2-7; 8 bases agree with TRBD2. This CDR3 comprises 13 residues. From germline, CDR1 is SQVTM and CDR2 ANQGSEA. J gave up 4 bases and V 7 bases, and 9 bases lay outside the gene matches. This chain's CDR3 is CSATSGEWYEQYF. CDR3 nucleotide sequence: TGCAGCGCAACTAGCGGTGAGTGGTACGAGCAGTACTTC.